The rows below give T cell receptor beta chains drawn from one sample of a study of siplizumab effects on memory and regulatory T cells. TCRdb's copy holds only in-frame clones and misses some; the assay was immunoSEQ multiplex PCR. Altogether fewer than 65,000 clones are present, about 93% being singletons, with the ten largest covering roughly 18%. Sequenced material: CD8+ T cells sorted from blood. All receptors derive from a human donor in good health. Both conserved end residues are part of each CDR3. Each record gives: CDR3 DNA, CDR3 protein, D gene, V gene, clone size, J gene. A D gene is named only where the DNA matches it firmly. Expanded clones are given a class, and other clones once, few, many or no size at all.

TGTGCCAGCGGCTATAATCAGCCCCAGCATTTT	CASGYNQPQHF	.	TRBV6-5	.	TRBJ1-5
TGTGCCAGCAGCCCTCTCTTGGGGAACCCATATGGCTACACCTTC	CASSPLLGNPYGYTF	.	TRBV7-9	.	TRBJ1-2
TGTGCCAGCAGTTTAGGGACAGCCTACGAGCAGTACTTC	CASSLGTAYEQYF	TRBD1	TRBV27	.	TRBJ2-7
TGCGCCAGCAGCCCGCGGGGAGATAACTCCTACGAGCAGTACTTC	CASSPRGDNSYEQYF	.	TRBV5-1	.	TRBJ2-7
TGTGCCAGCAGGACATACAGAAGCTCTGGAAACACCATATATTTT	CASRTYRSSGNTIYF	.	TRBV11-2	.	TRBJ1-3
TGTGCCAGCAGTTCAAAACTAGCGGGAGTGTTGCACACCGGGGAGCTGTTTTTT	CASSSKLAGVLHTGELFF	TRBD2	TRBV28	.	TRBJ2-2
TGCGCCAGCAGCCCGCGACCCTCGGGAGGCGTCTCCTACGAGCAGTACTTC	CASSPRPSGGVSYEQYF	TRBD2	TRBV4-1	.	TRBJ2-7
TGTGCCAGCAGCAGTCCTGGGGGACTAGCGGGAGGGAGGGTAGGCAATGAGCAGTTCTTC	CASSSPGGLAGGRVGNEQFF	TRBD2	TRBV9	.	TRBJ2-1
TGTGCCAGCAGCTTTGCGGGATCTTCTTACGAGCAGTACTTC	CASSFAGSSYEQYF	.	TRBV7-9	.	TRBJ2-7
TGTGCCAGCAGTGGCGACAGGGGGCGGGAGCTGTTTTTT	CASSGDRGRELFF	TRBD1	TRBV6-5	.	TRBJ2-2
TGTGCCAGCAGCTTCAGCGGGGGGGACACAGATACGCAGTATTTT	CASSFSGGDTDTQYF	TRBD2	TRBV7-9	.	TRBJ2-3
TGTGCCAGCAGCGTTAATGACAGGGCCCTTTATGATGGCTACACCTTC	CASSVNDRALYDGYTF	TRBD1	TRBV9	.	TRBJ1-2
TGTGCCAGCAGCCCCTGGGGGGGGTCTCTTGCCGAGCAGTACTTC	CASSPWGGSLAEQYF	TRBD2	TRBV11-2	.	TRBJ2-7
TGTGCCAGCAGCAAAGCGGTAAGGGTGTTTCGGTTCTTC	CASSKAVRVFRFF	.	TRBV21-1	.	TRBJ2-1
TGTGCCAGCAGCTCCATATCCGTGGGGACGGGCAATCAGCCCCAGCATTTT	CASSSISVGTGNQPQHF	.	TRBV7-9	.	TRBJ1-5
TGTGCCAGTAGTATTAAGGCGGATAATCAGCCCCAGCATTTT	CASSIKADNQPQHF	.	TRBV19	.	TRBJ1-5
TGTGCCAACACAGGGGGCTCGATGGGGTATGGCTACACCTTC	CANTGGSMGYGYTF	TRBD1	TRBV2	.	TRBJ1-2
TGTGCCTGGAGTGGAATCGAGACTAGAAATAACACAGATACGCAGTATTTT	CAWSGIETRNNTDTQYF	.	TRBV30	.	TRBJ2-3
TGTGCCAGCAGCGTACAGGGTGCGGGCACAGATACGCAGTATTTT	CASSVQGAGTDTQYF	.	TRBV9	.	TRBJ2-3
TGTGCCAGCAGTTACTCGGCGACAGGTGGCACTGAAGCTTTCTTT	CASSYSATGGTEAFF	.	TRBV6-5	.	TRBJ1-1
TGTGCCAGCCATGGGGCCGTGGCGGCGCCCAACACCGGGGAGCTGTTTTTT	CASHGAVAAPNTGELFF	.	TRBV27	.	TRBJ2-2
TGTGCCAGCAGGGGCCACAGGGGGAAGACCGGGGAGCTGTTTTTT	CASRGHRGKTGELFF	TRBD1	TRBV2	few	TRBJ2-2
TGTGCCACCAGCAGAGATCTCGGGCTAGCCTACGAGCAGTACTTC	CATSRDLGLAYEQYF	.	TRBV15	medium-sized	TRBJ2-7
TGTGCCAGCAGTTTGTTTAGTTGGGAGACCCAGTACTTC	CASSLFSWETQYF	.	TRBV27	.	TRBJ2-5
TGTGCCAGCAGTGAGACTAGCGGGAGAACCGGTGAGACCCAGTACTTC	CASSETSGRTGETQYF	TRBD2	TRBV28	once	TRBJ2-5
TGTGCCAGCAGTTTGCGGGACGCTGAGGATGAGCAGTTCTTC	CASSLRDAEDEQFF	.	TRBV28	once	TRBJ2-1
TGTGCCAGCAGTTTACCCTTAGCGGGAGTCTCCTACGAGCAGTACTTC	CASSLPLAGVSYEQYF	TRBD2	TRBV28	.	TRBJ2-7
TGTGCCAGCAGTGACCGGGGCCTCAGCTCCTATAATTCACCCCTCCACTTT	CASSDRGLSSYNSPLHF	.	TRBV6-1	.	TRBJ1-6
TGTGCCAGTAGTATCCAGGGAGGCACTGAAGCTTTCTTT	CASSIQGGTEAFF	.	TRBV19	.	TRBJ1-1
TGTGCCAGCAGCCCAAACGTAGATACGCAGTATTTT	CASSPNVDTQYF	.	TRBV11-2	.	TRBJ2-3
TGTGCCGGACACAGGGCTGGGGCCAACGTCCTGACTTTC	CAGHRAGANVLTF	.	TRBV2	.	TRBJ2-6
TGCAGCGTCCCACAGGGGATGAACACTGAAGCTTTCTTT	CSVPQGMNTEAFF	TRBD1	TRBV29-1	.	TRBJ1-1
TGTGCCAGCAGCGCCGGGACTAGCGGGCTTTACGAGCAGTACTTC	CASSAGTSGLYEQYF	TRBD2	TRBV9	once	TRBJ2-7
TGTGCCAGCAGTTTCCCCACAAGACCCACCGGGGAGCTGTTTTTT	CASSFPTRPTGELFF	.	TRBV28	.	TRBJ2-2
TGTGCCAGCAGCCGGGTCGGGGGAACCTACAATGAGCAGTTCTTC	CASSRVGGTYNEQFF	.	TRBV7-9	.	TRBJ2-1
TGTGCCACCAGCAGAGGCCCGGGACAGGGGGCCCGGGGGAGCAATCAGCCCCAGCATTTT	CATSRGPGQGARGSNQPQHF	TRBD1	TRBV15	once	TRBJ1-5
TGTGCCAGCATTGATGGGGTCGGACCTCTCTACGAGCAGTACTTC	CASIDGVGPLYEQYF	.	TRBV6-1	.	TRBJ2-7
TGTGCCAGCAGCCCAGGACAGGGGTACGAGCAGTACTTC	CASSPGQGYEQYF	TRBD1	TRBV7-9	.	TRBJ2-7
TGTGCCAGCAGTATTGGACTAGCGGGTAATGAGCAGTTCTTC	CASSIGLAGNEQFF	TRBD2	TRBV27	once	TRBJ2-1
TGTGCCAGCAGCTCGTATGCCCGGACGGGCTACGAGCAGTACTTC	CASSSYARTGYEQYF	.	TRBV5-4	.	TRBJ2-7
TGTGCCAGCAGTTGGGACTACAAGGCCTACGAGCAGTACTTC	CASSWDYKAYEQYF	TRBD2	TRBV28	once	TRBJ2-7
TGTGCCAGCAGCTTAAGTCCGCCTGGACTTAATGAGCAGTTCTTC	CASSLSPPGLNEQFF	.	TRBV7-3	.	TRBJ2-1
TGTGCCAGCAGTTTCAGGGGCTGGAACACTGAAGCTTTCTTT	CASSFRGWNTEAFF	.	TRBV28	.	TRBJ1-1
TGTGCCAGCAGCTTGGGTACAGGGTACGAGCAGTACTTC	CASSLGTGYEQYF	.	TRBV5-1	once	TRBJ2-7
TGTGCCAGCAGCTTCCGGGGCAGGGGCAACTATGGCTACACCTTC	CASSFRGRGNYGYTF	.	TRBV13	.	TRBJ1-2
TGTGCCAGCAGCACAACAGGGGGCCAGGGCGGGCGAACCTACAATGAGCAGTTCTTC	CASSTTGGQGGRTYNEQFF	TRBD1	TRBV9	.	TRBJ2-1
TGTGCCTGGAAAGGGCAGTGGGCGAACATTCAGTACTTC	CAWKGQWANIQYF	.	TRBV30	.	TRBJ2-4
TGTGCCAGCAGCTTGGAGGGGAGTGTGTCCGAGCAGTACTTC	CASSLEGSVSEQYF	.	TRBV5-4	.	TRBJ2-7
TGTGCCAGCAGCTCCACAGGGTTAAGCTCCTATAATTCACCCCTCCACTTT	CASSSTGLSSYNSPLHF	.	TRBV7-9	once	TRBJ1-6
TGTGCCAGCAGTGAAACGGGATCTGGCTACACCTTC	CASSETGSGYTF	.	TRBV25-1	once	TRBJ1-2
TGTGCCAGCTCACCTGGACTAGCGAGCTCCTACGAGCAGTACTTC	CASSPGLASSYEQYF	TRBD2	TRBV18	.	TRBJ2-7
TGTGCCAGCAGCTTAGCTCCAAGCACAGATACGCAGTATTTT	CASSLAPSTDTQYF	.	TRBV7-9	.	TRBJ2-3
TGTGCCAGCAGCCCGGGACAGGGGGCTTATGAGCAGTTCTTC	CASSPGQGAYEQFF	TRBD1	TRBV28	.	TRBJ2-1
TGTGCCAGCAGCCAAGATACCGGGGAGCTGTTTTTT	CASSQDTGELFF	.	TRBV4-2	.	TRBJ2-2
TGTGCCAGCAGTTTCGGACGCTCCTACAATGAGCAGTTCTTC	CASSFGRSYNEQFF	.	TRBV27	.	TRBJ2-1
TGTGCCAGCAGCTTGACTTTAGCGGGAGGGCCGAATTCCGCTTCCGAGCAGTACTTC	CASSLTLAGGPNSASEQYF	TRBD2	TRBV7-6	.	TRBJ2-7